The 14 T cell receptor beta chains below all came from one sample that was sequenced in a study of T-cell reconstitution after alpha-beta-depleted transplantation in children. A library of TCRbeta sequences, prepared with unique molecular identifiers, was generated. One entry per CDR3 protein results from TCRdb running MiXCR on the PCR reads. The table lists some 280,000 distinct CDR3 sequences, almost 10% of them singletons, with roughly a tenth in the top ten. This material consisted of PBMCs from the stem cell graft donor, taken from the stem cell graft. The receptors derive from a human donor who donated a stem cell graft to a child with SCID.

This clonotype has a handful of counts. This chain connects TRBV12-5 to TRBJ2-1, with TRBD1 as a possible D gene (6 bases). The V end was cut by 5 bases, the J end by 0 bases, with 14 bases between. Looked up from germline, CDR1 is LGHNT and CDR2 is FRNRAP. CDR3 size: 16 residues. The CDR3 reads CASGGRQASSYNEQFF. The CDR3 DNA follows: TGTGCTAGTGGTGGTCGACAGGCCAGCTCCTACAATGAGCAGTTCTTC.

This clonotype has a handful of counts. DNA of the CDR3: TGCAGTGCTAGAATAGCGGGGGGGCCGCCTAATGAGCAGTTCTTC. Translating gives CSARIAGGPPNEQFF. The rearrangement links TRBV20-1 to TRBJ2-1; 11 bases agree with TRBD2. The trim removed 2 bases at V and 7 bases at J, leaving 7 bases unmatched. The germline V gene has CDR1 DFQATT and CDR2 SNEGSKA (reference sequence). The CDR3 contains 15 residues.

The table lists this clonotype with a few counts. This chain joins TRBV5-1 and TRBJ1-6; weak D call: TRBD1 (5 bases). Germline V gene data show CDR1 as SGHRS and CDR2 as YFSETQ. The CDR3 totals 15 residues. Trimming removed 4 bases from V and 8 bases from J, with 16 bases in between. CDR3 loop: CASSRDQGQDSPLHF. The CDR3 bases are TGCGCCAGCAGCCGAGATCAGGGTCAGGATTCACCCCTCCACTTT.

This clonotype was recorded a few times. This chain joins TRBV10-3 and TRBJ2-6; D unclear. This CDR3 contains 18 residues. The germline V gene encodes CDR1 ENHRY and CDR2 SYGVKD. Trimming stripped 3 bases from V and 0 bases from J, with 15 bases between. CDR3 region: CAISDGFHVDSGANVLTF. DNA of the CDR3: TGTGCCATCAGTGACGGGTTTCACGTAGACTCTGGGGCCAACGTCCTGACTTTC.

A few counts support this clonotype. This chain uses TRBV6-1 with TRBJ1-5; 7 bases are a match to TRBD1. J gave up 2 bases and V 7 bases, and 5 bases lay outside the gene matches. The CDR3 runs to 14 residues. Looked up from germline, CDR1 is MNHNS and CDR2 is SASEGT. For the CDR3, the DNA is TGTGCCAGCACCCCCGACAGGGGCAATCAGCCCCAGCATTTT. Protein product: CASTPDRGNQPQHF.

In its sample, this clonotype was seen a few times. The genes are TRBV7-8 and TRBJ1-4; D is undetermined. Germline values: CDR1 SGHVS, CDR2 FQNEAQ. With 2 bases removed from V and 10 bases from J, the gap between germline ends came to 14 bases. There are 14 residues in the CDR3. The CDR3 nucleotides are TGTGCCAGCAGCTTATTGGCGGGAGGAGGAAAACTGTTTTTT. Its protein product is CASSLLAGGGKLFF.

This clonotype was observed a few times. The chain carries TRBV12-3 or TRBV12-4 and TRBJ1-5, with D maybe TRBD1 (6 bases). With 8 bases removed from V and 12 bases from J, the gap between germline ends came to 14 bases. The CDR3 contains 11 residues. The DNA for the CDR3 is TGTGCCAGCCTCGGGCAGGGGCTCCAGCATTTT. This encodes CASLGQGLQHF.

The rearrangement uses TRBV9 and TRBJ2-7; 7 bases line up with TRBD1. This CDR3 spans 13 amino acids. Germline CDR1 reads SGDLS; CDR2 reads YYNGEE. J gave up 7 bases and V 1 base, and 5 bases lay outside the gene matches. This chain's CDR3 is CASSVRGGEEQYF. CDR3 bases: TGTGCCAGCAGCGTAAGAGGGGGCGAGGAGCAGTACTTC.

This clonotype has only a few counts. The CDR3 sequence is CSASISGGPTDTQYF. The CDR3 DNA is TGCAGTGCTAGCATTAGCGGGGGCCCCACAGATACGCAGTATTTT. V gene TRBV20-1 combines with J gene TRBJ2-3; 9 nucleotides match TRBD2. Germline V gene data show CDR1 as DFQATT and CDR2 as SNEGSKA (reference sequence). With 3 bases clipped from V and 2 bases from J, the junction kept 6 bases outside the gene matches. This CDR3 has 15 residues.

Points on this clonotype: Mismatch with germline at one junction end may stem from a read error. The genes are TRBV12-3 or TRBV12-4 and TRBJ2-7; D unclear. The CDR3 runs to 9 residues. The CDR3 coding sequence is TGTGCCAGCAGTCCCCCCTTTCGGTTC. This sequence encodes CASSPPFRF.

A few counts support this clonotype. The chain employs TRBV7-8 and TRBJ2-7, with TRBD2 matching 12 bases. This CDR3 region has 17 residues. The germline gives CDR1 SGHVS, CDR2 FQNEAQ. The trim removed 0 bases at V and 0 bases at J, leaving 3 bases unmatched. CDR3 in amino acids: CASSLARLAGDSYEQYF. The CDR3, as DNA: TGTGCCAGCAGCTTAGCGCGACTAGCGGGGGACTCCTACGAGCAGTACTTC.

CDR3 residues: CASSQEGATSGGIVETQYF. The CDR3 bases are TGCGCCAGCAGCCAAGAAGGGGCGACTAGCGGGGGAATTGTAGAGACCCAGTACTTC. The gene calls are TRBV4-1 and TRBJ2-5, with 12 positions matching TRBD2. J was trimmed by 4 bases and V by 0 bases; bases with no gene match: 12. The CDR3 is made up of 19 amino acids. Germline CDR1 MGHRA, CDR2 YSYEKL.

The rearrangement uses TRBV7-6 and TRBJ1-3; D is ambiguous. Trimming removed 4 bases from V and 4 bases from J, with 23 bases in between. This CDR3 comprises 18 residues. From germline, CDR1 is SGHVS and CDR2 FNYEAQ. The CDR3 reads CASSSAAWEEAPGNTIYF. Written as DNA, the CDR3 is TGTGCCAGCAGCTCCGCGGCGTGGGAGGAGGCGCCAGGAAACACCATATATTTT.

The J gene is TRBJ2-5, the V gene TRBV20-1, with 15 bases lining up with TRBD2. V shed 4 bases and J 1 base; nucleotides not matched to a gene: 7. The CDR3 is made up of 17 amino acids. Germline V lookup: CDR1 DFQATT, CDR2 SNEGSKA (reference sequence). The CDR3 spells CSATGLAGGFTQETQYF. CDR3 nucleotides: TGCAGTGCTACGGGACTAGCGGGGGGCTTCACCCAAGAGACCCAGTACTTC.